A single sample gave rise to the 22 T cell receptor beta chains below, sequenced in a study of blood T cell repertoires in COVID-19. This table comes from immunoSEQ multiplex PCR, and its TCRdb copy is limited to in-frame clones, with some not included. The profile shows roughly 220,000 clones, around 86% of them singletons. Sequencing was done on a sample of peripheral blood. Receptors were obtained from an elderly man with acute or convalescent COVID-19.

The J gene is TRBJ2-2, the V gene TRBV13; TRBD2 aligns across 8 bases. The J segment lost 6 bases and the V segment lost 3 bases, leaving 9 bases of the junction unmatched. The CDR3 extends over 16 amino acids. The germline V gene has CDR1 PRHDT and CDR2 FYEKMQ (reference sequence). The CDR3 sequence is CASSFAPGLGAGELFF. CDR3 in DNA: TGTGCCAGCAGCTTTGCGCCGGGACTAGGGGCCGGGGAGCTGTTTTTT. Complete variable domain (other parts from reference TRBV13 and TRBJ2-2): AAGVIQSPRHLIKEKRETATLKCYPIPRHDTVYWYQQGPGQDPQFLISFYEKMQSDKGSIPDRFSAQQFSDYHSELNMSSLELGDSALYFCASSFAPGLGAGELFFGEGSRLTVL.

This chain connects TRBV11-3 to TRBJ2-7; tentatively, D is TRBD2 (5 bases). The V end lost 1 base, the J end lost 1 base, and 8 bases lay between the germline ends. The CDR3 extends over 14 amino acids. The germline V gene encodes CDR1 SGHNT and CDR2 YENEEA. Here the CDR3 DNA reads TGTGCCAGCAGCTTAGGCGGGCCGTCCTACGAGCAGTACTTC. Translation gives CASSLGGPSYEQYF.

The V gene is TRBV5-3, the J gene TRBJ2-7; maybe TRBD1 (5 bases). TRBV5-3 is treated as an ORF (open reading frame) with a function not yet certain. The CDR3 sequence is 15 residues long. Trimming pared 2 bases from V and 1 base from J, leaving 13 bases between. The CDR3 nucleotides read TGTGCCAGAAGCTTAGGTGGAAGGGGATCCTACGAGCAGTACGTC. Its translation: CARSLGGRGSYEQYV.

The count of this clone is one. The V and J genes are TRBV27 and TRBJ2-1; TRBD2 matches at 7 bases. The germline V gene has CDR1 MNHEY and CDR2 SMNVEV (reference sequence). This CDR3 spans 14 amino acids. Trimming removed 4 bases from V and 7 bases from J; junction bases left unmatched: 7. In nucleotides, the CDR3 is TGTGCCAGCAGTTGGGGTCTCGGGGGGAATGAGCAGTTCTTC. It is translated as CASSWGLGGNEQFF.

The chain uses TRBV5-1 and TRBJ1-2; a possible D gene is TRBD1 (5 bases). The CDR3 length is 14 residues. Trimming took off 0 bases at V and 3 bases at J, with 9 bases between the two ends. Germline assignment: CDR1 SGHRS and CDR2 YFSETQ. CDR3 bases: TGCGCCAGCAGCTTGGTTCCGGGGGACTATGGCTACACCTTC. Translation gives CASSLVPGDYGYTF.

This clone appeared a few times. Other DNA sequences of this sample code for an identical CDR3. J is TRBJ2-1 and V is TRBV7-9; 10 bases map to TRBD2. The V gene end was trimmed by 3 bases and the J gene end by 7 bases; junction bases not matched to a gene: 0. CDR3 length: 13 residues. CDR1 and CDR2 from the germline V gene are SEHNR and FQNEAQ (reference sequence). The CDR3 nucleotides read TGTGCCAGCAGCTTGGGACTAGCGAATGAGCAGTTCTTC. It translates to CASSLGLANEQFF.

The CDR3 nucleotides read TGTGCCAGCAGTTACACGGTCACAGATACGCAGTATTTT. Amino acids: CASSYTVTDTQYF. J is TRBJ2-3 and V is TRBV6-6; D is uncertain. V gave up 2 bases and J gave up 2 bases, with 5 bases separating them. The CDR3 contains 13 residues. Germline CDR1 is MNHNY and CDR2 is SVGAGI (reference sequence).

This clone was detected only a few times. The rearrangement uses TRBV19 and TRBJ1-2; D possibly corresponds to TRBD1 (5 bases). From germline, CDR1 is LNHDA and CDR2 SQIVND (reference sequence). Trimming left V 0 bases short and J 6 bases short, with 14 bases between. This CDR3 is 15 amino acids long. The CDR3 DNA reads as TGTGCCAGTAGTATAGAGTCCTCAGGGATTGATGGCTACACCTTC. Translating gives CASSIESSGIDGYTF.

This chain connects TRBV5-1 to TRBJ2-2, with 12 bases aligning to TRBD2. Trimming at V came to 4 bases and at J to 5 bases, leaving 15 bases not matched to a gene. CDR1 and CDR2 from the germline V gene are SGHRS and YFSETQ. The CDR3 has 19 amino acids. CDR3 coding DNA: TGCGCCAGCAGCCCGGGTCACCTAGCGGGAGGGCCCGGTACCGGGGAGCTGTTTTTT. It yields the protein CASSPGHLAGGPGTGELFF. Based on the CDR3 plus reference TRBV5-1 and TRBJ2-2, the full variable domain is KAGVTQTPRYLIKTRGQQVTLSCSPISGHRSVSWYQQTPGQGLQFLFEYFSETQRNKGNFPGRFSGRQFSNSRSEMNVSTLELGDSALYLCASSPGHLAGGPGTGELFFGEGSRLTVL.

The chain employs TRBV5-1 and TRBJ2-2; 7 positions agree with TRBD2. Trimming at V came to 3 bases and at J to 0 bases, leaving 5 bases not matched to a gene. The CDR3 is made up of 16 amino acids. CDR1 is SGHRS and CDR2 is YFSETQ in the germline V gene. The CDR3 coding sequence is TGCGCCAGCAGCTGGGGCAGCGGGGCGAACACCGGGGAGCTGTTTTTT. The encoded protein is CASSWGSGANTGELFF.

The V and J genes are TRBV6-6 and TRBJ1-1; D unclear. Germline loops: CDR1 MNHNY, CDR2 SVGAGI (reference sequence). V was cut by 0 bases and J by 5 bases, with 10 bases left in between. CDR3 length: 14 amino acids. CDR3 nucleotides: TGTGCCAGCAGTTACTCGGAGGCCGGGACTGAAGCTTTCTTT. The encoded protein is CASSYSEAGTEAFF.

V gene TRBV28 combines with J gene TRBJ2-1; TRBD2 agrees at 10 bases. V was pared by 6 bases and J by 6 bases, with 11 bases of the junction left unmatched. Germline V gene data show CDR1 as MDHEN and CDR2 as SYDVKM. The CDR3 has 16 amino acids. CDR3 nucleotides: TGTGCCAGCAGATCCGCGGCTAGCGGGAGTTCCAATGAGCAGTTCTTC. This translates into CASRSAASGSSNEQFF.

J is TRBJ1-6 and V is TRBV11-3, with 11 bases lining up with TRBD1. In germline, CDR1 is SGHNT, CDR2 YENEEA. V gave up 5 bases and J gave up 9 bases; unmatched junction bases: 6. The CDR3 is 15 amino acids. The DNA for the CDR3 is TGTGCCAGCAGCCCCACCGGGACAGGGGGTTCACCCCTCCACTTT. Translation gives CASSPTGTGGSPLHF. Full variable domain (rest looked up from reference TRBV11-3 and TRBJ1-6): EAGVVQSPRYKIIEKKQPVAFWCNPISGHNTLYWYLQNLGQGPELLIRYENEEAVDDSQLPKDRFSAERLKGVDSTLKIQPAELGDSAVYLCASSPTGTGGSPLHFGNGTRLTVT.

This chain uses TRBV24-1 with TRBJ2-3; D is undetermined. The CDR3 covers 12 residues. Trimming shortened V by 5 bases and J by 2 bases, and 4 bases separated the two germline ends. Germline V gene lookup returns CDR1 KGHDR and CDR2 SFDVKD. DNA of the CDR3: TGTGCCACCAGTGGACACACAGATACGCAGTATTTT. Residues: CATSGHTDTQYF.

The rearrangement uses TRBV6-4 and TRBJ2-7, with 7 bases that match TRBD1. Germline-derived CDR1 and CDR2 are MRHNA and SNTAGT. This CDR3 is 13 amino acids long. The V and J ends lost 7 bases and 3 bases, in that order; junction bases with no gene match: 6. The CDR3 protein is CASTPTGNYEQYF. The CDR3 coding sequence is TGTGCCAGCACACCGACAGGGAACTACGAGCAGTACTTC.

This clone was observed a few times. This sequence joins TRBV6-1 and TRBJ2-7; 9 positions agree with TRBD2. This CDR3 is built from 14 residues. Germline-derived CDR1 and CDR2 are MNHNS and SASEGT. The CDR3: CASREAGGSYEQYV. In DNA, the CDR3 is TGTGCCAGCCGTGAAGCGGGAGGCTCCTACGAGCAGTACGTC.

The chain links TRBV28 to TRBJ1-1, with TRBD1 matching 7 bases. The CDR3 has 15 residues. CDR1 MDHEN and CDR2 SYDVKM come from the germline V gene. Losses at the gene ends were 5 bases for V and 0 bases for J; bases not matched to a gene: 6. CDR3 sequence reads: CASSSRGTVNTEAFF. CDR3 nucleotide sequence: TGTGCCAGCAGTAGTCGAGGGACAGTGAACACTGAAGCTTTCTTT.

V gene TRBV2 combines with J gene TRBJ1-6; the D gene is possibly TRBD1 (6 bases). This CDR3 comprises 15 residues. V was pared by 2 bases and J by 7 bases, with 12 bases between. Germline-derived CDR1 and CDR2 are SNHLY and FYNNEI. This CDR3 reads CASSESTGANSPLHF. The CDR3 DNA follows: TGTGCCAGCAGTGAATCGACAGGCGCAAATTCACCCCTCCACTTT.

The gene calls are TRBV7-8 and TRBJ2-5, with D tentatively TRBD2 (7 bases). Looked up from germline, CDR1 is SGHVS and CDR2 is FQNEAQ. The CDR3 extends over 14 amino acids. The V end was cut by 4 bases, the J end by 4 bases, with 13 bases between. The CDR3 region is CASSWGGRGETQYF. The CDR3 DNA follows: TGTGCCAGCAGCTGGGGGGGCAGGGGAGAGACCCAGTACTTC.

The chain links TRBV11-2 to TRBJ2-5, with TRBD2 matching over 8 bases. Looked up from germline, CDR1 is SGHAT and CDR2 is FQNNGV. V lost 1 base and J lost 5; bases outside the gene matches: 9. CDR3 length: 16 residues. CDR3 nucleotide sequence: TGTGCCAGCAGCTTAGGGACTAGCAGCTTCCGTGAGACCCAGTACTTC. It encodes CASSLGTSSFRETQYF.

This clone has just a few counts. The genes are TRBV7-2 and TRBJ1-5; tentative D call: TRBD1 (6 bases). The germline V gene encodes CDR1 SGHTA and CDR2 FQGNSA. Trimming cost V 2 bases and J 11 bases, with 16 bases left between them. CDR3 size: 14 residues. The CDR3 region has the DNA TGTGCCAGCAGCTTAACAGGGAGTAGTAGGACCCAGCATTTT. Translated: CASSLTGSSRTQHF.

V usage is TRBV7-8 and J usage is TRBJ2-2; possible D gene TRBD2, 6 bases. Germline CDR1 reads SGHVS; CDR2 reads FQNEAQ. This CDR3 is 14 amino acids long. Trimming shortened V by 5 bases and J by 6 bases, and 13 bases separated the two germline ends. The chain's CDR3 is CASSRALAAGELFF. The CDR3 DNA sequence: TGTGCCAGCAGCCGTGCGTTAGCGGCCGGGGAGCTGTTTTTT.